Below, 20 T cell receptor beta chains from the same sample are listed, as sequenced in a study of T cells after yellow fever vaccination. One entry per CDR3 protein, called by TCRdb with MiXCR from the 5' RACE reads. The table has fewer than 150,000 distinct CDR3 sequences, 7.7% seen once. The starting material was CD4+ T cells sorted from PBMCs, obtained 5 days after the yellow fever booster vaccination. All receptors come from a young man who received the YFV17D yellow fever vaccine.

Many counts were recorded for this clonotype. This rearrangement joins TRBV12-3 or TRBV12-4 to TRBJ2-1; D remains unclear. CDR3 length: 12 amino acids. V was pared by 6 bases and J by 12 bases, with 15 bases between. CDR3 coding DNA: TGTGCCAGCAGCCCTAATACAATCGGGCAGTTCTTC. Translating it yields CASSPNTIGQFF.

This clonotype was seen repeatedly, ten times or more. This chain joins TRBV30 and TRBJ2-5, with D tentatively TRBD1 (5 bases). Trimming stripped 1 base from V and 6 bases from J, with 12 bases between. The CDR3 has 13 amino acids. CDR1 and CDR2 from the germline V gene are GTSNPN and SVGIG (reference sequence). For the CDR3, the DNA is TGTGCCTGGAGTGGACAGCAATTAAAGACCCAGTACTTC. It encodes CAWSGQQLKTQYF.

The sample holds a few counts of this clonotype. The V and J genes are TRBV20-1 and TRBJ1-1; D is unclear. Germline loops: CDR1 DFQATT, CDR2 SNEGSKA (reference sequence). V was shortened by 0 bases and J by 0 bases, with 8 bases between the two germline ends. The CDR3 is 14 amino acids. In DNA form, the CDR3 reads TGCAGTGCTAGAGATCACACCGTGAACACTGAAGCTTTCTTT. Residues: CSARDHTVNTEAFF.

This clonotype was found many times. CDR3 DNA: TGCAGTGCGGCCCCTCGAGATACGCAGTATTTT. Residues: CSAAPRDTQYF. The chain links TRBV20-1 to TRBJ2-3, with D uncertain. Germline V gene data show CDR1 as DFQATT and CDR2 as SNEGSKA (reference sequence). CDR3 length equals 11 residues. V was shortened by 6 bases and J by 5 bases, with 9 bases between the two germline ends.

In its sample, this clonotype was seen many times. In nucleotides, the CDR3 is TGTGCCAGCAGCTTGGGGCGACAGAGGCGTTCACCCCTCCACTTT. Its translation: CASSLGRQRRSPLHF. This chain links TRBV7-2 with TRBJ1-6; possible D gene TRBD1, 5 bases. In germline, CDR1 is SGHTA, CDR2 FQGNSA. The CDR3 contains 15 residues. Deletions cut 3 bases from V and 9 bases from J, with 15 bases between.

With respect to this clonotype: A read error is possible here, since a much larger clone lies one base away. The chain has TRBV6-2 or TRBV6-3 and TRBJ2-7; 7 positions match TRBD2. This CDR3 region has 15 residues. The V segment lost 4 bases and the J segment 3 bases; nucleotides outside the gene matches: 9. The germline CDR1 and CDR2 sequences are MNHEY and SVGEGT. In nucleotides, the CDR3 is TGTGCCAGCAGTTCCCCCGGGGGGATAGGCTACGAGCAGTACTTC. Protein sequence: CASSSPGGIGYEQYF.

This clonotype was picked up many times. The rearrangement uses TRBV5-1 and TRBJ2-7; TRBD1 agrees at 10 bases. V lost 4 bases, J lost 7 bases, and 17 bases stayed unmatched. The CDR3 length is 17 residues. Germline V CDR1 and CDR2: SGHRS, YFSETQ. The CDR3 region is CASSTGPSGTGVGEQYF. CDR3 coding DNA: TGCGCCAGCAGCACAGGACCCTCCGGGACAGGGGTGGGGGAGCAGTACTTC. Based on the CDR3 plus reference TRBV5-1 and TRBJ2-7, the full variable domain is KAGVTQTPRYLIKTRGQQVTLSCSPISGHRSVSWYQQTPGQGLQFLFEYFSETQRNKGNFPGRFSGRQFSNSRSEMNVSTLELGDSALYLCASSTGPSGTGVGEQYFGPGTRLTVT.

This clonotype was seen many times. This chain uses TRBV15 with TRBJ2-7, with a tentative D call TRBD1 (6 bases). The CDR3 length is 15 residues. CDR1 is LNHNV and CDR2 is YYDKDF in the germline V gene (reference sequence). V shed 2 bases and J shed 0 bases, with 11 bases lying between them. The CDR3: CATSRLTDSSYEQYF. The CDR3 region has the DNA TGTGCCACCAGCAGATTAACGGACAGCTCCTACGAGCAGTACTTC.

In its sample, this clonotype was seen many times. This chain connects TRBV5-1 to TRBJ2-7, with D uncertain. V was trimmed by 3 bases and J by 4 bases, leaving 5 bases between them. CDR3 size: 11 residues. Germline V gene data show CDR1 as SGHRS and CDR2 as YFSETQ. The CDR3 loop is CASSSEYEQYF. CDR3 in DNA: TGCGCCAGCAGCTCTGAGTACGAGCAGTACTTC.

Only a few counts were recorded for this clonotype. This chain connects TRBV12-5 to TRBJ2-1; 8 nucleotides agree with TRBD2. Germline V gene data show CDR1 as LGHNT and CDR2 as FRNRAP. This CDR3 has 15 residues. V was clipped by 6 bases and J by 0 bases; unmatched bases: 4. Written as DNA, the CDR3 is TGTGCTAGTGGACCGAGCGGGAGCTCCTACAATGAGCAGTTCTTC. It translates to CASGPSGSSYNEQFF. Using reference TRBV12-5 and TRBJ2-1 for the parts outside the CDR3, the full variable domain is DARVTQTPRHKVTEMGQEVTMRCQPILGHNTVFWYRQTMMQGLELLAYFRNRAPLDDSGMPKDRFSAEMPDATLATLKIQPSEPRDSAVYFCASGPSGSSYNEQFFGPGTRLTVL.

This clonotype was counted many times. This sequence joins TRBV9 and TRBJ2-5, with 7 bases that match TRBD2. Germline V gives CDR1 SGDLS, CDR2 YYNGEE. The trim removed 3 bases at V and 5 bases at J, leaving 7 bases unmatched. The CDR3 sequence is 14 residues long. The CDR3 reads CASSGRTSTETQYF. The CDR3 DNA sequence: TGTGCCAGCAGCGGGAGGACTAGTACGGAGACCCAGTACTTC.

This clonotype was observed at least ten times. V is TRBV10-3 and J is TRBJ1-4; no clear D. The CDR3 is made up of 12 amino acids. Germline lookup yields CDR1 ENHRY and CDR2 SYGVKD. V was clipped by 2 bases and J by 13 bases, with 11 bases between them. CDR3 loop: CAISEGFDGLFF. The CDR3, as DNA: TGTGCCATCAGTGAGGGGTTCGACGGACTGTTTTTT.

This clonotype has at least ten counts. This chain joins TRBV20-1 and TRBJ2-7; the match to TRBD1 covers 8 bases. The V segment lost 3 bases and the J segment 0 bases; nucleotides outside the gene matches: 10. The CDR3 has 16 amino acids. The germline CDR1 and CDR2 sequences are DFQATT and SNEGSKA (reference sequence). The CDR3 loop reads CSASNSGTGSSYEQYF. CDR3 DNA: TGCAGTGCTAGTAACTCCGGGACAGGTAGCTCCTACGAGCAGTACTTC.

This clonotype was observed many times. CDR3: CASSLGGQGETQYF. The CDR3 coding sequence is TGTGCCAGCAGCTTAGGGGGACAGGGGGAGACCCAGTACTTC. The chain couples TRBV7-9 to TRBJ2-5; 10 bases match TRBD1. CDR3 length equals 14 residues. Germline trimming cut 1 base from V and 5 bases from J; bases unmatched to any gene: 1. The V gene's germline CDR1 is SEHNR and CDR2 FQNEAQ (reference sequence).

This clonotype was detected ten times or more. The rearrangement uses TRBV20-1 and TRBJ2-3, with 10 positions matching TRBD2. From germline, CDR1 is DFQATT and CDR2 SNEGSKA (reference sequence). Trimming at V came to 6 bases and at J to 0 bases, leaving 9 bases not matched to a gene. This CDR3 has 16 amino acids. CDR3 in DNA: TGCAGTGCCCCCTCAGCGGGAGGGGCTAGCACAGATACGCAGTATTTT. It yields the protein CSAPSAGGASTDTQYF.

This clonotype was picked up many times. This chain connects TRBV7-9 to TRBJ2-3, with TRBD2 identical over 11 bases. Trimming took 5 bases from V and 5 from J; bases not matched to a gene: 6. The CDR3 extends over 15 amino acids. Per germline, CDR1 SEHNR and CDR2 FQNEAQ (reference sequence). CDR3 loop: CASSQLGTSGDTQYF. DNA for the CDR3: TGTGCCAGCAGCCAACTCGGGACTAGCGGAGATACGCAGTATTTT.

This chain links TRBV20-1 with TRBJ2-5; the match to TRBD2 covers 7 bases. The CDR3 totals 14 residues. V lost 6 bases and J lost 2; bases outside the gene matches: 9. The germline V gene encodes CDR1 DFQATT and CDR2 SNEGSKA (reference sequence). The CDR3: CSADKLAIQETQYF. The DNA of the CDR3 is TGCAGTGCGGATAAACTAGCGATACAAGAGACCCAGTACTTC.

This clonotype was recorded many times. The chain links TRBV18 to TRBJ1-3; D remains unclear. Germline V CDR1 and CDR2: KGHSH, LQKENI. The V gene lost 5 bases and the J gene lost 0 bases, with 8 bases spanning the gap. This CDR3 spans 14 amino acids. The CDR3 spells CASSWDVSGNTIYF. In nucleotides, the CDR3 is TGTGCCAGCTCATGGGATGTCTCTGGAAACACCATATATTTT.

Ten or more counts support this clonotype. This sequence joins TRBV20-1 and TRBJ2-1; 8 nucleotides line up with TRBD2. With 2 bases clipped from V and 7 bases from J, the junction kept 13 bases outside the gene matches. Per the germline V gene, CDR1 is DFQATT and CDR2 is SNEGSKA (reference sequence). The CDR3 length is 16 residues. The CDR3 DNA reads TGCAGTGCTAGATCGGGTAGCGGGAAGATTGGGAATGAGCAGTTCTTC. Protein: CSARSGSGKIGNEQFF.

This clonotype was found many times. The rearrangement joins TRBV2 to TRBJ2-1; 8 bases are a match to TRBD1. CDR3 length: 13 amino acids. V lost 6 bases to trimming and J lost 9 bases; unmatched junction nucleotides: 7. From germline, CDR1 is SNHLY and CDR2 FYNNEI. The CDR3, as DNA: TGTGCCAGCAGCGTCAGGGGGCAATCTGAGCAGTTCTTC. This translates into CASSVRGQSEQFF. The complete variable domain, with remaining parts taken from reference TRBV2 and TRBJ2-1, reads EPEVTQTPSHQVTQMGQEVILRCVPISNHLYFYWYRQILGQKVEFLVSFYNNEISEKSEIFDDQFSVERPDGSNFTLKIRSTKLEDSAMYFCASSVRGQSEQFFGPGTRLTVL.